This entry lists 18 T cell receptor beta chains sequenced from one sample in a study of cytomegalovirus exposure and HLA in healthy donors. The PCR had 60 Vbeta and 13 Jbeta primers. Sequencing was performed with immunoSEQ multiplex PCR; in TCRdb, only in-frame clones are kept and a portion is missing. The sample records roughly 130,000 clones, around 80% being singletons. Sequenced sample: PBMCs. Receptor source: a man aged 25 to 45 in good health and CMV-seronegative.

The CDR3 protein is CASSSTTVGASNQPQHF. CDR3 in DNA: TGTGCCAGCAGTTCGACCACGGTGGGCGCAAGCAATCAGCCCCAGCATTTT. The J gene is TRBJ1-5, the V gene TRBV27; D call uncertain. V gave up 4 bases and J gave up 1 base, with 17 bases separating them. The V gene's germline CDR1 is MNHEY and CDR2 SMNVEV (reference sequence). The length of the CDR3 is 17 residues.

This clone has only one observation. The junction departs from germline at one end; a sequencing error may be responsible. This chain joins TRBV27 and TRBJ2-1, with 16 bases aligning to TRBD2. CDR1 is MNHEY, CDR2 SMNVEV, per germline (reference sequence). The CDR3 runs to 15 residues. CDR3 in DNA: TGTGCCAGCAGTTTATCCGGGACTAGCGGGGGGGAGCTGTTCTTC. Translation gives CASSLSGTSGGELFF.

V and J are TRBV13 and TRBJ2-5; 7 positions match TRBD1. Judging by the DNA end, TRBJ2-7 fits better; the J call may be wrong. There are 16 residues in the CDR3. The germline gives CDR1 PRHDT, CDR2 FYEKMQ (reference sequence). The CDR3 DNA reads TGTGCCAGCAGCTTAGGTTTTGGCAGGGACAGCTACGAGCAGTACTTC. Translating it yields CASSLGFGRDSYEQYF.

V usage is TRBV21-1 and J usage is TRBJ1-5. TRBV21-1 is labeled a pseudogene. The CDR3 has 18 amino acids. The CDR3 DNA reads TGTGCCAGCAGCGCCTGTACATTGCGGTCTAAGGGCAATCAGCCCCAGCATTTT. Amino acid sequence: CASSACTLRSKGNQPQHF.

V and J are TRBV5-4 and TRBJ2-3; TRBD2 agrees at 12 bases. The CDR3 has 20 amino acids. Per the germline V gene, CDR1 is SGHNT and CDR2 is YYREEE (reference sequence). Losses at the gene ends were 0 bases for V and 4 bases for J; bases not matched to a gene: 15. CDR3 sequence: CASSLGGRLAGGNSADTQYF. In DNA, the CDR3 is TGTGCCAGCAGCTTGGGTGGAAGGCTAGCGGGAGGGAATTCGGCAGATACGCAGTATTTT.

The chain uses TRBV27 and TRBJ1-5; maybe TRBD1 (6 bases). The CDR3 consists of 13 residues. Germline CDR1 MNHEY, CDR2 SMNVEV (reference sequence). Trimming took 5 bases from V and 6 from J, leaving 11 bases between them. CDR3 in DNA: TGTGCCAGCAGTACAGGGATGGGTCAGCCCCAGCATTTT. Amino acids: CASSTGMGQPQHF.

The chain recombines TRBV6-5 with TRBJ1-2; TRBD1 matches at 8 bases. The CDR3 consists of 14 residues. Germline values: CDR1 MNHEY, CDR2 SVGAGI. V trimming: 0 bases; J trimming: 4 bases; junction bases outside the gene matches: 1. CDR3: CASSYSTGGYGYTF. The CDR3 DNA reads TGTGCCAGCAGTTACTCCACAGGGGGCTATGGCTACACCTTC.

The rearrangement uses TRBV29-1 and TRBJ2-2, with 8 positions matching TRBD1. CDR1 and CDR2 (germline): SQVTM, ANQGSEA. The CDR3 contains 17 residues. V lost 4 bases and J lost 4; bases outside the gene matches: 14. Here the CDR3 reads CSVARQGASVSTGELFF. In nucleotides, the CDR3 is TGCAGCGTTGCTCGGCAGGGGGCGAGTGTCTCCACCGGGGAGCTGTTTTTT.

The rearrangement joins TRBV9 to TRBJ2-2, with D possibly matching TRBD2 (5 bases). The CDR3 length is 18 residues. Germline lookup yields CDR1 SGDLS and CDR2 YYNGEE. V lost 0 bases and J lost 7, with 22 bases in between. The CDR3 region has the DNA TGTGCCAGCAGCGTAGTTGAGGGCGCAGGTTTTGTAGGCGGGGAGCTGTTTTTT. It yields the protein CASSVVEGAGFVGGELFF. Complete variable domain (other parts from reference TRBV9 and TRBJ2-2): DSGVTQTPKHLITATGQRVTLRCSPRSGDLSVYWYQQSLDQGLQFLIQYYNGEERAKGNILERFSAQQFPDLHSELNLSSLELGDSALYFCASSVVEGAGFVGGELFFGEGSRLTVL.

The chain employs TRBV10-3 and TRBJ1-5; the D gene is possibly TRBD1 (5 bases). Per germline, CDR1 ENHRY and CDR2 SYGVKD. The CDR3 is made up of 15 amino acids. The V and J ends lost 2 bases and 5 bases respectively, with 13 bases between them. In DNA, the CDR3 is TGTGCCATCAGTGAGGTCCAGGGTGGGGATCAGCCCCAGCATTTT. This gives the protein CAISEVQGGDQPQHF.

The chain recombines TRBV5-1 with TRBJ2-2; unclear D gene. The V end was cut by 4 bases, the J end by 8 bases, with 9 bases between. This CDR3 comprises 12 residues. Germline CDR1 SGHRS, CDR2 YFSETQ. This CDR3 is CASSTRLGELFF. The CDR3 DNA is TGCGCCAGCAGCACCAGACTTGGGGAGCTGTTTTTT.

This chain joins TRBV10-3 and TRBJ2-1; tentatively, D is TRBD1 (6 bases). V lost 5 bases, J lost 11 bases, and 16 bases lay in between. CDR3 size: 13 residues. CDR1 and CDR2 from the germline V gene are ENHRY and SYGVKD. The CDR3: CAISPSLRDKQFF. The CDR3 coding sequence is TGTGCCATCAGTCCTTCACTCCGGGACAAGCAGTTCTTC.

This rearrangement joins TRBV29-1 to TRBJ2-7, with 11 positions matching TRBD2. Germline CDR1 reads SQVTM; CDR2 reads ANQGSEA. The CDR3 totals 15 residues. V lost 0 bases to trimming and J lost 4 bases; unmatched junction nucleotides: 5. CDR3 sequence (DNA): TGCAGCGTTGAAGATGGGGCTAGCGGGAGGTACGAGCAGTACTTC. The encoded protein is CSVEDGASGRYEQYF.

In regard to this clone: Other DNA sequences in the same sample also yield this CDR3. The chain links TRBV29-1 to TRBJ2-7; 8 nucleotides agree with TRBD1. Trimming removed 1 base from V and 2 bases from J; junction bases left unmatched: 1. Germline CDR1 SQVTM, CDR2 ANQGSEA. CDR3 size: 13 residues. CDR3 nucleotide sequence: TGCAGCGTTGAAGGACAGGGGCCCTACGAGCAGTACTTC. It specifies CSVEGQGPYEQYF.

This rearrangement joins TRBV18 to TRBJ2-2, with D unclear. The CDR3 has 15 residues. Trimming stripped 2 bases from V and 3 bases from J, with 10 bases between. The germline gives CDR1 KGHSH, CDR2 LQKENI. The CDR3 reads CASSPDEAYTGELFF. The CDR3 DNA reads as TGTGCCAGCTCACCAGACGAGGCCTACACCGGGGAGCTGTTTTTT.

This chain links TRBV4-3 with TRBJ2-7; maybe TRBD1 (6 bases). The CDR3 extends over 14 amino acids. V shed 4 bases and J shed 2 bases, with 12 bases lying between them. The germline gives CDR1 LGHNA, CDR2 YSLEER. CDR3 sequence: CASSRLQGPYEQYF. CDR3 DNA: TGCGCCAGCAGCCGACTACAGGGCCCCTACGAGCAGTACTTC.

The V call is TRBV6-1, the J call TRBJ1-4, with a possible D match to TRBD1 (5 bases). V was pared by 5 bases and J by 4 bases, with 11 bases between. CDR3 length: 14 amino acids. From germline, CDR1 is MNHNS and CDR2 SASEGT. CDR3 nucleotide sequence: TGTGCCAGCAGTCCGGGGGGGTTTAATGAAAAACTGTTTTTT. This encodes CASSPGGFNEKLFF.

The chain recombines TRBV18 with TRBJ2-3, with D unresolved. Germline V lookup: CDR1 KGHSH, CDR2 LQKENI. The V end lost 5 bases, the J end lost 2 bases, and 5 bases lay between the germline ends. This CDR3 comprises 12 residues. The CDR3 DNA reads as TGTGCCAGCTCAGGGCCCACAGATACGCAGTATTTT. Translating gives CASSGPTDTQYF.